The T cell receptor (beta chain) under discussion was sequenced for a study of identical twins' blood T cells. The wider study: About 50 million reads came from around twelve libraries, six alpha, six beta. Study-level points and caveats: Twins shared more top CDR3 clonotypes than unrelated donors did. Even for out-of-frame TCRbeta, twins reportedly shared V gene usage much more than unrelated donors.

All three twin pairs grew up together with likely shared infections and vaccines. TCRdb analysed the 5' RACE reads with MiXCR anew, one entry per CDR3 protein. The data show roughly 340,000 distinct CDR3 sequences, 28% seen once. CDR1 is MGHDK, CDR2 SYGVNS, per germline. CDR3 length equals 14 residues. Points on this clonotype: Its antigen is currently unknown. Relative to the germline gene, one junction end is altered; a read error may explain this.

The chain combines TRBV25-1 with TRBJ2-7; D not resolved. The sample consisted of PBMCs. The receptor was isolated from a woman aged 18 to 49 in good health. The CDR3 here is CSSSVRVGRNEQYF. CDR3 nucleotide sequence: TGTTCCAGCAGCGTTAGGGTAGGGCGCAACGAGCAGTACTTC.